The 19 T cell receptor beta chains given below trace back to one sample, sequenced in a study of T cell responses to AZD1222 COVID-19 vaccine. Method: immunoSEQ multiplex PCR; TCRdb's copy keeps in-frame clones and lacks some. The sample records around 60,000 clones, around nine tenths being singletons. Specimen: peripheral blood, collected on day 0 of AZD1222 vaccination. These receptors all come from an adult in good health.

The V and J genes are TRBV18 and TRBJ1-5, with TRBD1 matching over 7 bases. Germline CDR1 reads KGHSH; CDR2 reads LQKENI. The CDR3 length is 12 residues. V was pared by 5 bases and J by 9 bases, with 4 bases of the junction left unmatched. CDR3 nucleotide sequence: TGTGCCAGCTCAGACAGGGAGGGGCCCCAGCATTTT. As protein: CASSDREGPQHF.

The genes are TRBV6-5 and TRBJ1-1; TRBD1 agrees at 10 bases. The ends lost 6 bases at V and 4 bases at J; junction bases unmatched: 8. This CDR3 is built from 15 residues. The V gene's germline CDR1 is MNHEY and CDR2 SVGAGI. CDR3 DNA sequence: TGTGCCAGCAGCCGAGACAGGGGGCGGGCCACTGAAGCTTTCTTT. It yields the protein CASSRDRGRATEAFF.

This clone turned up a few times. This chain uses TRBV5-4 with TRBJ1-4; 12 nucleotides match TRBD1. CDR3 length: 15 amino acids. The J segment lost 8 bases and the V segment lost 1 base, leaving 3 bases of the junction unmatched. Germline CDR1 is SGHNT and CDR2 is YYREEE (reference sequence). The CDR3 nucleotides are TGTGCCAGCAGCTTGAGAGGGACAGGGGGCGAAAAACTGTTTTTT. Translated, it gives CASSLRGTGGEKLFF.

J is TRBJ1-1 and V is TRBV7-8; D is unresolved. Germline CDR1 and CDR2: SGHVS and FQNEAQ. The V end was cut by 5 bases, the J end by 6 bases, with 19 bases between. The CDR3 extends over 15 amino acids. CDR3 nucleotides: TGTGCCAGCAGCCCTGGGCGCGTGGGTGTCGCTGAAGCTTTCTTT. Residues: CASSPGRVGVAEAFF.

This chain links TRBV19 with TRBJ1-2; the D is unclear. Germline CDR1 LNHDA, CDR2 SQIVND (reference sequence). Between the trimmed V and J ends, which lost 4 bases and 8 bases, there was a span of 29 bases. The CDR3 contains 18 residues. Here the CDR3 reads CASSKARVSSIPIMGYTF. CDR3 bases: TGTGCCAGTAGTAAAGCGAGGGTCAGTTCGATCCCAATCATGGGCTACACCTTC.

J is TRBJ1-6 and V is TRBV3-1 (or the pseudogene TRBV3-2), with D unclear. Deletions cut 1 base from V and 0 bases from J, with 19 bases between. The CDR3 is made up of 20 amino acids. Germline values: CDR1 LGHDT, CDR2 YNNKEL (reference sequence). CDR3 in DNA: TGTGCCAGCAGCCAAGGGACGGGAGGCCTTATGAGCTCCTATAATTCACCCCTCCACTTT. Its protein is CASSQGTGGLMSSYNSPLHF.

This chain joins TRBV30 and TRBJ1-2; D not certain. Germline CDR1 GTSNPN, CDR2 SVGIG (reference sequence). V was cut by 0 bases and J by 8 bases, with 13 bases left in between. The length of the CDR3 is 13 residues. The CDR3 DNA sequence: TGTGCCTGGAGTGTACTAAACCCGAGAGGCTACACCTTC. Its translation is CAWSVLNPRGYTF.

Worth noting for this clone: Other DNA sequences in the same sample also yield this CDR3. The CDR3 region has the DNA TGTGCCAGCAGTGAAGTAGGACAGGGGAACACTGAAGCTTTCTTT. Residues: CASSEVGQGNTEAFF. This chain uses TRBV6-1 with TRBJ1-1; 8 bases are shared with TRBD1. Germline CDR1 and CDR2: MNHNS and SASEGT. The CDR3 totals 15 residues. With 1 base clipped from V and 1 base from J, the junction kept 2 bases outside the gene matches.

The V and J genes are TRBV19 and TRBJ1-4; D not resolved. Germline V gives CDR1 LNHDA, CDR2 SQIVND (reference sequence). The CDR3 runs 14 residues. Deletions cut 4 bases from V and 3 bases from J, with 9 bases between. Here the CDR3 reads CASSKREANEKLFF. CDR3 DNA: TGTGCCAGTAGTAAGAGGGAGGCTAATGAAAAACTGTTTTTT.

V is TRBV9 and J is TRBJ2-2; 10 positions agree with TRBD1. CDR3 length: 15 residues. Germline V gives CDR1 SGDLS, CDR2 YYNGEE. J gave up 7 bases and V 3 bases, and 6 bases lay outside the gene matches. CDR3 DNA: TGTGCCAGCAGCGGAAGGACAGGGGGTGTCGGGGAGCTGTTTTTT. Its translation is CASSGRTGGVGELFF.

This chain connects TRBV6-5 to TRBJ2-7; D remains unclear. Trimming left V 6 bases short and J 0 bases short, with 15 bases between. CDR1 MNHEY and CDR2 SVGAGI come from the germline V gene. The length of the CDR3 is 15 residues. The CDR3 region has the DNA TGTGCCAGCAGCCCGGTTTTTGTGGGCTCCTACGAGCAGTACTTC. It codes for CASSPVFVGSYEQYF.

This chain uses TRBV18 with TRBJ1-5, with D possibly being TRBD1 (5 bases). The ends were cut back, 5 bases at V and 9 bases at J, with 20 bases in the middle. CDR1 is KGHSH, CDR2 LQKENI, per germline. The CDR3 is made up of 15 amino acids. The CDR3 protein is CASSLGRGLEGPQHF. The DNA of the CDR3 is TGTGCCAGCTCATTGGGGAGGGGACTGGAAGGGCCCCAGCATTTT.

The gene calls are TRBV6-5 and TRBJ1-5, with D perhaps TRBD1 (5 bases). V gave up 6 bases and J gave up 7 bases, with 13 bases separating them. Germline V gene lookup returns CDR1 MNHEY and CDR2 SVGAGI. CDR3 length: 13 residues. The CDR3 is CASRGVRGQPQHF. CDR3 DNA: TGTGCCAGCAGAGGGGTAAGGGGACAGCCCCAGCATTTT.

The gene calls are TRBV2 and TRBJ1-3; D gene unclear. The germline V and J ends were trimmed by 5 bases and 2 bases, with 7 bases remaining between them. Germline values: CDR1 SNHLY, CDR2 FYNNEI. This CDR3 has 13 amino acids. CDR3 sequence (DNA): TGTGCCAGCAGTTGGGTGACTGGAAACACCATATATTTT. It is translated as CASSWVTGNTIYF.

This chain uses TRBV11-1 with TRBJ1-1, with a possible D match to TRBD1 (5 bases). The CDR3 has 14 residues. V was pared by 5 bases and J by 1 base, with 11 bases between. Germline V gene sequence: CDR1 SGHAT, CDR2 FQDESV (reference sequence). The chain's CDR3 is CASSPTTANTEAFF. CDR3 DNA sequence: TGTGCCAGCAGCCCCACGACAGCGAACACTGAAGCTTTCTTT.

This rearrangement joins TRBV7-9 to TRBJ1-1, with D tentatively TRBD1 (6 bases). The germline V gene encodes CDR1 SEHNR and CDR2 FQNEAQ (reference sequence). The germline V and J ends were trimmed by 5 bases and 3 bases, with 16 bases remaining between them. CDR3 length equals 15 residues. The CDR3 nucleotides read TGTGCCAGCAGCCCCTCCACAGGGACTTACACTGAAGCTTTCTTT. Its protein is CASSPSTGTYTEAFF.

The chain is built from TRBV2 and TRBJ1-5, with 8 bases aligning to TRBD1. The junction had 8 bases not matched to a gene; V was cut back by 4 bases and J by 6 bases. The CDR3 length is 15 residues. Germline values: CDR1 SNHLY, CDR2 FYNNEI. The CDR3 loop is CASSGPGGGSQPQHF. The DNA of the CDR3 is TGTGCCAGCAGTGGACCAGGGGGCGGGAGTCAGCCCCAGCATTTT.

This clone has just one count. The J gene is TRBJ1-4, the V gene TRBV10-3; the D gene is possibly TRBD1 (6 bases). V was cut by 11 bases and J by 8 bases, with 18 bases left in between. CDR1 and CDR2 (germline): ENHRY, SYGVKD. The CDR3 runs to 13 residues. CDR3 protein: CAAGRGEEEKLFF. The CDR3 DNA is TGTGCCGCGGGCAGGGGAGAGGAGGAAAAACTGTTTTTT.

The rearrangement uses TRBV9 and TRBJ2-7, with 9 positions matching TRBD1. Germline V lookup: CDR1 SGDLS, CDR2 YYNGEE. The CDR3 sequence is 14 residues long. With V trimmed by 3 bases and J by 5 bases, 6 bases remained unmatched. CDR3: CASSEGQGSDEQYF. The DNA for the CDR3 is TGTGCCAGCAGCGAGGGACAGGGTTCCGACGAGCAGTACTTC.